These 21 T cell receptor beta chains came from one sample sequenced in a study of radiation and T cells in renal cell carcinoma. Described time point: blood 4 weeks post-SBRT, at nephrectomy. This sample's treatment: 15 Gy SBRT to primary tumor, nephrectomy 4 weeks later. The data were produced by immunoSEQ multiplex PCR, yet TCRdb's version contains in-frame clones alone and is incomplete. The profile shows some 78,000 clones, approximately 90% of them singletons. Sample: blood, taken from a patient whose treatment included radiotherapy and nephrectomy. The receptors derive from a woman in her sixties or seventies with renal cell carcinoma.

This clone appeared once. V is TRBV5-4 and J is TRBJ2-5; tentative D call: TRBD2 (6 bases). Germline-derived CDR1 and CDR2 are SGHNT and YYREEE (reference sequence). V lost 2 bases to trimming and J lost 3 bases, with 11 bases between them. This CDR3 has 14 residues. In nucleotides, the CDR3 is TGTGCCAGCAGCTTTCTAGCGAAGAAAGAGACCCAGTACTTC. Translation gives CASSFLAKKETQYF.

This chain uses TRBV7-2 with TRBJ1-3; 7 bases are shared with TRBD1. Trimming at V came to 5 bases and at J to 1 base, leaving 5 bases not matched to a gene. CDR3 length: 15 residues. Germline values: CDR1 SGHTA, CDR2 FQGNSA. This CDR3 reads CASSLTRGSGNTIYF. Written as DNA, the CDR3 is TGTGCCAGCAGCCTGACCAGGGGGTCTGGAAACACCATATATTTT.

V usage is TRBV4-1 and J usage is TRBJ1-2, with D hard to call. Per the germline V gene, CDR1 is MGHRA and CDR2 is YSYEKL. CDR3 size: 15 residues. Trimming took off 7 bases at V and 5 bases at J, with 20 bases between the two ends. The DNA of the CDR3 is TGCGCCAGCAACCCGGGTAGACAACAAGGGTATGGCTACACCTTC. It is translated as CASNPGRQQGYGYTF.

V gene TRBV9 combines with J gene TRBJ1-6, with D maybe TRBD1 (5 bases). The germline V gene encodes CDR1 SGDLS and CDR2 YYNGEE. V lost 0 bases, J lost 7 bases, and 14 bases lay in between. This CDR3 region has 16 residues. The CDR3: CASSVAGGHSNSPLHF. The CDR3 DNA reads as TGTGCCAGCAGCGTAGCGGGTGGACATTCGAATTCACCCCTCCACTTT.

The genes are TRBV5-1 and TRBJ2-4; 8 nucleotides agree with TRBD2. The junction had 9 bases not matched to a gene; V was cut back by 4 bases and J by 0 bases. Germline values: CDR1 SGHRS, CDR2 YFSETQ. CDR3 size: 17 residues. Here the CDR3 reads CASSPRDSGEAKNIQYF. The CDR3 DNA reads TGCGCCAGCAGCCCCCGGGATAGCGGGGAAGCCAAAAACATTCAGTACTTC.

The V call is TRBV19, the J call TRBJ1-1; D is unclear. Trimming took 8 bases from V and 6 from J, leaving 19 bases between them. The CDR3 runs 14 residues. CDR1 is LNHDA and CDR2 is SQIVND in the germline V gene (reference sequence). The CDR3 bases are TGTGCCAGTGCGTCGGAGGGAAGGACGTCTGAAGCTTTCTTT. Translated, it gives CASASEGRTSEAFF.

This clone has just a few counts. J is TRBJ1-1 and V is TRBV5-1; 10 nucleotides match TRBD1. The CDR3 runs to 16 residues. The germline gives CDR1 SGHRS, CDR2 YFSETQ. Trimming removed 4 bases from V and 0 bases from J; junction bases left unmatched: 6. CDR3 amino acids: CASSTDRGRLNTEAFF. DNA for the CDR3: TGCGCCAGCAGCACCGACAGGGGGCGGTTGAACACTGAAGCTTTCTTT.

The chain is built from TRBV14 and TRBJ2-3, with 8 bases fitting TRBD2. Looked up from germline, CDR1 is SGHDN and CDR2 is FVKESK. This CDR3 region has 16 residues. V lost 2 bases and J lost 1; bases outside the gene matches: 5. This CDR3 reads CASSQTIAGRTDTQYF. The CDR3 DNA reads as TGTGCCAGCAGCCAAACAATAGCGGGGCGCACAGATACGCAGTATTTT.

Here the CDR3 reads CASSLAFLQGGDSPLHF. DNA of the CDR3: TGTGCCAGCAGCTTAGCGTTCCTACAGGGTGGAGATTCACCCCTCCACTTT. The chain uses TRBV7-2 and TRBJ1-6; D is possibly TRBD1 (6 bases). The CDR3 runs to 17 residues. V was shortened by 0 bases and J by 8 bases, with 17 bases between the two germline ends. Germline values: CDR1 SGHTA, CDR2 FQGNSA.

This clone has just one count. The chain carries TRBV2 and TRBJ2-7, with D hard to call. CDR1 and CDR2 (germline): SNHLY, FYNNEI. CDR3 size: 11 residues. V was cut by 4 bases and J by 3 bases, with 4 bases left in between. The CDR3 coding sequence is TGTGCCAGCAGTGTTAACTACGAGCAGTACTTC. Residues: CASSVNYEQYF.

The table lists this clone with a count of one. The junction and the germline gene differ at one end; a read error may be behind it. The chain links TRBV6-5 to TRBJ2-5; 15 bases align to TRBD2. The germline gives CDR1 MNHEY, CDR2 SVGAGI. CDR3 size: 13 residues. The CDR3 loop reads CASRRTSGGAANF. The CDR3 DNA reads TGTGCCAGCAGGAGGACTAGCGGGGGGGCCGCTAACTTC.

The V gene is TRBV9, the J gene TRBJ2-3, with 14 bases matching TRBD2. This CDR3 has 17 amino acids. J was trimmed by 0 bases and V by 2 bases; bases with no gene match: 2. CDR1 SGDLS and CDR2 YYNGEE come from the germline V gene. This CDR3 reads CASSVGTSGGSTDTQYF. The CDR3 region has the DNA TGTGCCAGCAGCGTGGGGACTAGCGGGGGTAGCACAGATACGCAGTATTTT.

This clone showed up just once. The gene calls are TRBV21-1 and TRBJ1-1; the DNA was not used to check the table's D call, TRBD1. TRBV21-1 corresponds to a pseudogene. The CDR3 spans 13 residues. Written as DNA, the CDR3 is TGTGCCAGCAGCCTACGACAGGGAGCTGAAGCTTTCTTT. This sequence encodes CASSLRQGAEAFF.

This clone was recorded a few times. CDR3 coding DNA: TGTGCCAGCAGCCCGCAAGGCTACGGGGGAAAACTGTTTTTT. It codes for CASSPQGYGGKLFF. The chain uses TRBV9 and TRBJ1-4, with D possibly matching TRBD1 (5 bases). CDR3 length: 14 residues. V shed 4 bases and J shed 10 bases, with 17 bases lying between them. CDR1 is SGDLS and CDR2 is YYNGEE in the germline V gene.

The chain links TRBV4-1 to TRBJ2-3, with D unclear. V shed 1 base and J shed 8 bases, with 7 bases lying between them. This CDR3 region has 12 residues. Germline CDR1 is MGHRA and CDR2 is YSYEKL. The chain's CDR3 is CASSQVFGTQYF. The DNA for the CDR3 is TGCGCCAGCAGCCAAGTTTTCGGTACGCAGTATTTT.

In regard to this clone: This specimen includes other DNA sequences encoding the same CDR3. The CDR3 DNA sequence: TGCGCCAGCAGCTTGGAAGAGACCCAGTACTTC. Residues: CASSLEETQYF. V usage is TRBV5-1 and J usage is TRBJ2-5; D uncertain. The CDR3 has 11 amino acids. The germline V gene has CDR1 SGHRS and CDR2 YFSETQ. Between the trimmed V and J ends, which lost 0 bases and 3 bases, there was a span of 0 bases.

This clone came up a few times. V gene TRBV29-1 combines with J gene TRBJ2-7, with a tentative D call TRBD1 (6 bases). V lost 4 bases to trimming and J lost 3 bases, with 13 bases between them. The CDR3 has 13 amino acids. Germline loops: CDR1 SQVTM, CDR2 ANQGSEA. Written as DNA, the CDR3 is TGCAGCGTTGTGCAGGGGCCGAACTACGAGCAGTACTTC. As protein: CSVVQGPNYEQYF.

The chain joins TRBV30 to TRBJ2-7, with 7 bases lining up with TRBD1. The CDR3 length is 13 residues. Germline V gene lookup returns CDR1 GTSNPN and CDR2 SVGIG (reference sequence). The V segment lost 2 bases and the J segment 7 bases; nucleotides outside the gene matches: 8. Written as DNA, the CDR3 is TGTGCCTGGAGTCCCGACAGGGAAAAAGAGCAGTACTTC. Its protein is CAWSPDREKEQYF.

This clone was seen a handful of times. The rearrangement joins TRBV18 to TRBJ1-1; D possibly corresponds to TRBD1 (6 bases). Germline CDR1 is KGHSH and CDR2 is LQKENI. Trimming removed 4 bases from V and 5 bases from J, with 8 bases in between. The CDR3 totals 12 residues. CDR3 DNA: TGTGCCAGCTCACAGGGGGGGACTGAAGCTTTCTTT. It codes for CASSQGGTEAFF. The variable domain in full, with the rest retrieved from reference TRBV18 and TRBJ1-1, is NAGVMQNPRHLVRRRGQEARLRCSPMKGHSHVYWYRQLPEEGLKFMVYLQKENIIDESGMPKERFSAEFPKEGPSILRIQQVVRGDSAAYFCASSQGGTEAFFGQGTRLTVV.

The chain links TRBV7-3 to TRBJ1-6; D might be TRBD1 (6 bases). Trimming removed 5 bases at V and 14 bases at J, with 16 bases between. Germline-derived CDR1 and CDR2 are SGHTA and FQGTGA. The CDR3 covers 13 residues. For the CDR3, the DNA is TGTGCCAGCAGCATGGGACACTCGGGTACCCTCCACTTT. Protein product: CASSMGHSGTLHF.

The gene calls are TRBV5-1 and TRBJ2-2; no clear D. Germline V gives CDR1 SGHRS, CDR2 YFSETQ. The CDR3 is made up of 14 amino acids. V was clipped by 0 bases and J by 1 base, with 4 bases between them. CDR3 in amino acids: CASSLAVNTGELFF. CDR3 coding DNA: TGCGCCAGCAGCTTGGCCGTGAACACCGGGGAGCTGTTTTTT. Complete variable domain (other parts from reference TRBV5-1 and TRBJ2-2): KAGVTQTPRYLIKTRGQQVTLSCSPISGHRSVSWYQQTPGQGLQFLFEYFSETQRNKGNFPGRFSGRQFSNSRSEMNVSTLELGDSALYLCASSLAVNTGELFFGEGSRLTVL.